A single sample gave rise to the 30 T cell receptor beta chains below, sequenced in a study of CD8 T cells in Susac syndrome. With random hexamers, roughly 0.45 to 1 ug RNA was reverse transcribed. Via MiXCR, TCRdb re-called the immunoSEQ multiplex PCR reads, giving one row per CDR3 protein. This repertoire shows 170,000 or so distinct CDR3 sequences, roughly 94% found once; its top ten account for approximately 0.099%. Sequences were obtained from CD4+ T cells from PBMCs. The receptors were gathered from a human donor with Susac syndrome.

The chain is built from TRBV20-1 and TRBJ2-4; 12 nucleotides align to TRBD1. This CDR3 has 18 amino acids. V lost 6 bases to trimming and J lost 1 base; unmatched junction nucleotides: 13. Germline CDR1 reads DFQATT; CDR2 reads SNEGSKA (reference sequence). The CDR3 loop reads CSAHSGTGGAVAKNIQYF. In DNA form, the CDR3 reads TGCAGTGCCCACTCCGGGACAGGGGGCGCGGTGGCCAAAAACATTCAGTACTTC.

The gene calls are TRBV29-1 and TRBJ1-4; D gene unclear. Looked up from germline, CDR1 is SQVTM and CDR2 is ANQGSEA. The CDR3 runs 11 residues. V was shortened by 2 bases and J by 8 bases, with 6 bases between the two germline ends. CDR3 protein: CSVERGEKLFF. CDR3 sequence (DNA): TGCAGCGTTGAACGGGGAGAAAAACTGTTTTTT.

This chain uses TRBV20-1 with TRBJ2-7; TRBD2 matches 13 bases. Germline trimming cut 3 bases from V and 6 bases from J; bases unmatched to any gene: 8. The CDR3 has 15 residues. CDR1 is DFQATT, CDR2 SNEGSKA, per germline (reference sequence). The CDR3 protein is CSASRTSGSGTEQYF. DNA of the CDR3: TGCAGTGCTAGTAGGACTAGCGGGAGCGGGACCGAGCAGTACTTC.

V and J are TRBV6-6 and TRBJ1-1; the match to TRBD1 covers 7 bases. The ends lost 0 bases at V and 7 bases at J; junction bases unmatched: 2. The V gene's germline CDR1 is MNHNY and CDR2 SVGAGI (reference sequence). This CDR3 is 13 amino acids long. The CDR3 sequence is CASSYSQGSEAFF. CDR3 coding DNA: TGTGCCAGCAGTTACTCACAGGGGAGTGAAGCTTTCTTT.

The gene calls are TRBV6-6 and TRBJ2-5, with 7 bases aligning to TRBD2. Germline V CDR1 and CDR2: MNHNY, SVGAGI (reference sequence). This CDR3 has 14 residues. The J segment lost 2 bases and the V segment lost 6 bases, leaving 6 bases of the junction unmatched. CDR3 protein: CASRDSGLQETQYF. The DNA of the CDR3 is TGTGCCAGCAGGGATAGCGGGCTTCAAGAGACCCAGTACTTC.

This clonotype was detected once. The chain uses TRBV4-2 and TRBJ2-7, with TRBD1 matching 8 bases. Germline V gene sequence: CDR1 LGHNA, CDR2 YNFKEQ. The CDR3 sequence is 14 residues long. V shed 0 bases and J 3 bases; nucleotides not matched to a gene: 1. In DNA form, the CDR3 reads TGTGCCAGCAGCCAAGAGACAGGGGACTACGAGCAGTACTTC. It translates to CASSQETGDYEQYF.

Here the CDR3 DNA reads TGTGCCAGTAGTGACATTAGGGGGACTAGCAGATCCTACGAGCAGTACTTC. It specifies CASSDIRGTSRSYEQYF. The J gene is TRBJ2-7, the V gene TRBV19, with 9 bases matching TRBD2. The CDR3 runs to 17 residues. Germline CDR1 reads LNHDA; CDR2 reads SQIVND (reference sequence). Trimming at V came to 5 bases and at J to 1 base, leaving 12 bases not matched to a gene. The entire variable domain, with the rest obtained from reference TRBV19 and TRBJ2-7, is as follows: DGGITQSPKYLFRKEGQNVTLSCEQNLNHDAMYWYRQDPGQGLRLIYYSQIVNDFQKGDIAEGYSVSREKKESFPLTVTSAQKNPTAFYLCASSDIRGTSRSYEQYFGPGTRLTVT.

CDR3 in DNA: TGTGCCAGCCGGACTAGCGGGAGGTACAATGAGCAGTTCTTC. Protein sequence: CASRTSGRYNEQFF. The V and J genes are TRBV25-1 and TRBJ2-1; 14 bases align to TRBD2. This CDR3 spans 14 amino acids. The V and J ends lost 8 bases and 4 bases, in that order; junction bases with no gene match: 1. CDR1 and CDR2 (germline): MGHDK, SYGVNS. Supplemented by reference TRBV25-1 and TRBJ2-1, the full variable domain reads EADIYQTPRYLVIGTGKKITLECSQTMGHDKMYWYQQDPGMELHLIHYSYGVNSTEKGDLSSESTVSRIRTEHFPLTLESARPSHTSQYLCASRTSGRYNEQFFGPGTRLTVL.

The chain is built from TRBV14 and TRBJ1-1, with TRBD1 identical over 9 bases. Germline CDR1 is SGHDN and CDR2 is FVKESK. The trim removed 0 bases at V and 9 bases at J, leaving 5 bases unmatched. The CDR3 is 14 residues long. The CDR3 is CASSQEEGQGKAFF. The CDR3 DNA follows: TGTGCCAGCAGCCAAGAGGAGGGACAGGGTAAAGCTTTCTTT.

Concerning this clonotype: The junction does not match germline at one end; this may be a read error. This CDR3 is CASSLVPGQGSVPF. CDR3 nucleotides: TGTGCCAGCAGTTTAGTCCCGGGACAGGGATCCGTTCCCTTT. J is TRBJ1-1 and V is TRBV6-2 or TRBV6-3, with 9 bases aligning to TRBD1. The CDR3 consists of 14 residues. The germline V gene encodes CDR1 MNHEY and CDR2 SVGEGT.

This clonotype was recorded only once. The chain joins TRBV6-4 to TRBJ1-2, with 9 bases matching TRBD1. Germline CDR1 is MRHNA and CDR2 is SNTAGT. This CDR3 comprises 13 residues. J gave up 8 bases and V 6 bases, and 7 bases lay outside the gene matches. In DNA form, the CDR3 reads TGTGCCAGCAGACCGGGACAGGGAGGCGGCTACACCTTC. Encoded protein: CASRPGQGGGYTF.

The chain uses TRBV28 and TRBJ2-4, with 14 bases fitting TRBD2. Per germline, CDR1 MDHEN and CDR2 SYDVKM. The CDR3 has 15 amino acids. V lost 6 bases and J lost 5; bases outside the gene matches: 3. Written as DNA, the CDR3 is TGTGCCAGCAGGGGACTAGCGGGAGTTCAAAACATTCAGTACTTC. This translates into CASRGLAGVQNIQYF. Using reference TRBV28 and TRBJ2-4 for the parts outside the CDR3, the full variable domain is DVKVTQSSRYLVKRTGEKVFLECVQDMDHENMFWYRQDPGLGLRLIYFSYDVKMKEKGDIPEGYSVSREKKERFSLILESASTNQTSMYLCASRGLAGVQNIQYFGAGTRLSVL.

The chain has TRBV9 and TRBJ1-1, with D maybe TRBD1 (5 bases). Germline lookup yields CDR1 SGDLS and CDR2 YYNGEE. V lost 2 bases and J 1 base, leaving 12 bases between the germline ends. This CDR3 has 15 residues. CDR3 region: CASSVSGRPNTEAFF. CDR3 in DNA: TGTGCCAGCAGCGTGTCGGGGCGGCCGAACACTGAAGCTTTCTTT.

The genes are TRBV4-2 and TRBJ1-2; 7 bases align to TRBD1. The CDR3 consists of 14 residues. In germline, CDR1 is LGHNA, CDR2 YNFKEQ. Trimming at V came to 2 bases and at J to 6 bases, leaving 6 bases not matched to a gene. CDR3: CASSQQTGRDGYTF. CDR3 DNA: TGTGCCAGCAGCCAACAGACAGGGCGAGATGGCTACACCTTC.

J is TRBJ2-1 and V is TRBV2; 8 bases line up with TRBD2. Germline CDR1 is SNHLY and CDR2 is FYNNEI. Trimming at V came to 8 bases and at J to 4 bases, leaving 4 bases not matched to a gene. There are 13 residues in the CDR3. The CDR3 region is CASLSGVYNEQFF. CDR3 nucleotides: TGTGCCAGCCTTAGCGGGGTGTACAATGAGCAGTTCTTC.

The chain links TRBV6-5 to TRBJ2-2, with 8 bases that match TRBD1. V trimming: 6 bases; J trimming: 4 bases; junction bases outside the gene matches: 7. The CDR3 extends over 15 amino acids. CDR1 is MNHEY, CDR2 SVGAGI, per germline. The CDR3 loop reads CASRRDRGFTGELFF. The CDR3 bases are TGTGCCAGCAGAAGAGACAGGGGTTTCACCGGGGAGCTGTTTTTT.

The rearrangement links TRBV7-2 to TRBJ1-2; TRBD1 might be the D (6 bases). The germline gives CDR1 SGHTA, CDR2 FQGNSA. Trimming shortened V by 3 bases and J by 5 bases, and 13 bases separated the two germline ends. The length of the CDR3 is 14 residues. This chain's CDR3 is CASSFPGRGYGYTF. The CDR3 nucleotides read TGTGCCAGCAGCTTCCCGGGCAGGGGTTATGGCTACACCTTC. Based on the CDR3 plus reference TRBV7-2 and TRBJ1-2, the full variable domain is GAGVSQSPSNKVTEKGKDVELRCDPISGHTALYWYRQSLGQGLEFLIYFQGNSAPDKSGLPSDRFSAERTGGSVSTLTIQRTQQEDSAVYLCASSFPGRGYGYTFGSGTRLTVV.

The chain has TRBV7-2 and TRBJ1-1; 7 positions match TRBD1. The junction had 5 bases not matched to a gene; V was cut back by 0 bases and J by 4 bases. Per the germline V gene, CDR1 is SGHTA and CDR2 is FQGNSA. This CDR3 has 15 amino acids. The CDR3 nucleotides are TGTGCCAGCAGCTTAGCGCGTCCAGGGGGCACTGAAGCTTTCTTT. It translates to CASSLARPGGTEAFF.

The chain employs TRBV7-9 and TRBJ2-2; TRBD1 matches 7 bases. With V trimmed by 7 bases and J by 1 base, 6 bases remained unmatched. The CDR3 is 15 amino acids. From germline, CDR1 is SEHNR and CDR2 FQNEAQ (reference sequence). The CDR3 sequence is CASISRTGNTGELFF. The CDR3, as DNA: TGTGCCAGCATCTCGAGGACAGGGAACACCGGGGAGCTGTTTTTT. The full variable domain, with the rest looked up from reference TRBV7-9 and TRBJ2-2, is DTGVSQNPRHKITKRGQNVTFRCDPISEHNRLYWYRQTLGQGPEFLTYFQNEAQLEKSRLLSDRFSAERPKGSFSTLEIQRTEQGDSAMYLCASISRTGNTGELFFGEGSRLTVL.

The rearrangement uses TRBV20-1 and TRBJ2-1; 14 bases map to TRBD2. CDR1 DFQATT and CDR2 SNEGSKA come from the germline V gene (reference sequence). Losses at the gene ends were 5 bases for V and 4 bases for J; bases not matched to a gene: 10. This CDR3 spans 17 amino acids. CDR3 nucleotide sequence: TGCAGTGCTCCGACTAGCGGGGGGGCCCCGGATTACAATGAGCAGTTCTTC. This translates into CSAPTSGGAPDYNEQFF.

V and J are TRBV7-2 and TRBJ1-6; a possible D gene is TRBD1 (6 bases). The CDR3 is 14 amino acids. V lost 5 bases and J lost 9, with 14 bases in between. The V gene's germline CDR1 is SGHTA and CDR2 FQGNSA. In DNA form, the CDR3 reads TGTGCCAGCAGCACCCGGGACACAGCTTCACCCCTCCACTTT. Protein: CASSTRDTASPLHF.

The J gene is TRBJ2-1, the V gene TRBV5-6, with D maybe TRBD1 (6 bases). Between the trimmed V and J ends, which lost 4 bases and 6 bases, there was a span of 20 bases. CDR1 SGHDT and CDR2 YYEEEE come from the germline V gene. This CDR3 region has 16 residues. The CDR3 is CASSPAPVRGGNEQFF. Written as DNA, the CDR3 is TGTGCCAGCAGCCCAGCACCGGTGAGAGGGGGCAATGAGCAGTTCTTC.

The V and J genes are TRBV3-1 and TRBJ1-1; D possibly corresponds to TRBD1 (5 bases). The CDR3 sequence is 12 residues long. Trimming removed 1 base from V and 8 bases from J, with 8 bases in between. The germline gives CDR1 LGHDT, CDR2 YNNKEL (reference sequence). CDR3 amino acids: CASSQGGDEAFF. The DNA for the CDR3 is TGTGCCAGCAGCCAAGGGGGGGACGAAGCTTTCTTT.

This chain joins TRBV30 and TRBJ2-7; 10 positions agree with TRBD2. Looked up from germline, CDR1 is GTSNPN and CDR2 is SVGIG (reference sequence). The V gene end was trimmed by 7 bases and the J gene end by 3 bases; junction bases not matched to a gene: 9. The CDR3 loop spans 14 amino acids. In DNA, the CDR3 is TGTGCCTTCCGCGCTAGCGGGGGCTTCTACGAGCAGTACTTC. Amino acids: CAFRASGGFYEQYF.

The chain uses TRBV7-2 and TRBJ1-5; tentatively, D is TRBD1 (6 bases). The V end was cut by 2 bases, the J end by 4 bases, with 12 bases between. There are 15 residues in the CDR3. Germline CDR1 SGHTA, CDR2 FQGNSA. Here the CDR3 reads CASSLRQGTNQPQHF. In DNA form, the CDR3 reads TGTGCCAGCAGCTTACGCCAGGGGACTAATCAGCCCCAGCATTTT.

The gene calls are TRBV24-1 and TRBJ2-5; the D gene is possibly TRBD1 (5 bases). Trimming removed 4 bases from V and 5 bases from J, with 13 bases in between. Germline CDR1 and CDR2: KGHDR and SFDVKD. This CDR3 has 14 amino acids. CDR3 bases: TGTGCCACCAGTGAAGACAGTGCCGAGGAGACCCAGTACTTC. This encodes CATSEDSAEETQYF.

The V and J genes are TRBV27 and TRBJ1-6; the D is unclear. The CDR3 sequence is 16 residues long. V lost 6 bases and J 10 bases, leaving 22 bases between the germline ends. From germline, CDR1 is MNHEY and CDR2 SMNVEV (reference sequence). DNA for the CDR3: TGTGCCAGCAGCCCTGGACCAGCCGGAGTTAGGTCACCCCTCCACTTT. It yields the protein CASSPGPAGVRSPLHF.

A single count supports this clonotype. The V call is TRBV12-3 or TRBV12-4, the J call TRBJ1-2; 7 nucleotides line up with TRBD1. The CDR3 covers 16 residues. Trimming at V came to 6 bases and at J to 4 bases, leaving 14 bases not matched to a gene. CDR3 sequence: CASSFSGQVGGYGYTF. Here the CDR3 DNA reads TGTGCCAGCAGCTTCTCTGGACAGGTCGGCGGCTATGGCTACACCTTC.

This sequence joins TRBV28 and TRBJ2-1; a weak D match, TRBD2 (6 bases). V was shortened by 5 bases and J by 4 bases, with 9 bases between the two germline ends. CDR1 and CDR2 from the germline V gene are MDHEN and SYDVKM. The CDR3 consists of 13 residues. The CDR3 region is CASSRRGYNEQFF. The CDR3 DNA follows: TGTGCCAGCAGTCGGAGGGGTTACAATGAGCAGTTCTTC.

CDR3 residues: CASSPRSITEAFF. The CDR3 bases are TGTGCCAGCAGCCCCAGGTCGATCACTGAAGCTTTCTTT. The rearrangement joins TRBV7-2 to TRBJ1-1; no definite D call. Looked up from germline, CDR1 is SGHTA and CDR2 is FQGNSA. The CDR3 is made up of 13 amino acids. Trimming took off 5 bases at V and 4 bases at J, with 11 bases between the two ends.